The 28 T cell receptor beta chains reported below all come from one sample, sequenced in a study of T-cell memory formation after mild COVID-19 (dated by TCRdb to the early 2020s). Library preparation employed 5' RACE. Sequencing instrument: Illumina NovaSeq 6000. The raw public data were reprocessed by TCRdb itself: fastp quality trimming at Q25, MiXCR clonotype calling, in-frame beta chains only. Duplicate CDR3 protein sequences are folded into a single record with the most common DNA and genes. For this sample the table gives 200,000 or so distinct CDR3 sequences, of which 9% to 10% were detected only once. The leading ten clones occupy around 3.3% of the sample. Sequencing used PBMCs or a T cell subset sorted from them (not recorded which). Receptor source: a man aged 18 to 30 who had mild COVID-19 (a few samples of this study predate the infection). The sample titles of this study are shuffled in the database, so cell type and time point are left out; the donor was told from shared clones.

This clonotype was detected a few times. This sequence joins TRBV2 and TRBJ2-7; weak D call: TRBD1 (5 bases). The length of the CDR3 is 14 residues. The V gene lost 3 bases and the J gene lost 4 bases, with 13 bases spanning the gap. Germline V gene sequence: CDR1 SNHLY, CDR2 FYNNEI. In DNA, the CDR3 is TGTGCCAGCAGTGACCCAGGGAATCCTTACGAGCAGTACTTC. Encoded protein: CASSDPGNPYEQYF.

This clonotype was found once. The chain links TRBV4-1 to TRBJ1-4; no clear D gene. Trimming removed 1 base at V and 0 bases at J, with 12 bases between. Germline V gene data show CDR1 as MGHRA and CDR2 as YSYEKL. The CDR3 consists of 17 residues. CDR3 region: CASSQGLGITTNEKLFF. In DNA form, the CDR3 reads TGCGCCAGCAGCCAAGGCCTGGGTATCACAACTAATGAAAAACTGTTTTTT.

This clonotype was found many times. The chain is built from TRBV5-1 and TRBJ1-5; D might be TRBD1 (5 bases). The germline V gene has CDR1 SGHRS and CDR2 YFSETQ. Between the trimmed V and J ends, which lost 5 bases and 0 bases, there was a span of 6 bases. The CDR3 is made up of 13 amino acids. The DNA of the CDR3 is TGCGCCAGCAGACAGGATAGCAATCAGCCCCAGCATTTT. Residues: CASRQDSNQPQHF.

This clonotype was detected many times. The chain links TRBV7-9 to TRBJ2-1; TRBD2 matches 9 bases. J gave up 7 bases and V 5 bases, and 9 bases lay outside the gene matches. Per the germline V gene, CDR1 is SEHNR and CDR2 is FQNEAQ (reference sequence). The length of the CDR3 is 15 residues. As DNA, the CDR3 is TGTGCCAGCAGCACCATGGGACTAGCCCAGAATGAGCAGTTCTTC. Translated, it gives CASSTMGLAQNEQFF.

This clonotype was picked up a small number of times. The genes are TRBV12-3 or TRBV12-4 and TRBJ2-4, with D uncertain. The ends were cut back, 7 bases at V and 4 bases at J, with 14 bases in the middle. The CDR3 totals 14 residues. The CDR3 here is CASKKDVQKNIQYF. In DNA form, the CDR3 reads TGTGCCAGCAAAAAGGACGTTCAGAAAAACATTCAGTACTTC.

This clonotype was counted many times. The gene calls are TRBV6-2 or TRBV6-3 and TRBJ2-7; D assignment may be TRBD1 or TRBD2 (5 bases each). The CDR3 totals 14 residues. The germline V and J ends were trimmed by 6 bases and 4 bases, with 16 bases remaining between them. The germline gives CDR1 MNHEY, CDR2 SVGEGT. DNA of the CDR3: TGTGCCAGCAGCCCCGGGGCCGTGGTATACGAGCAGTACGTC. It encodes CASSPGAVVYEQYV.

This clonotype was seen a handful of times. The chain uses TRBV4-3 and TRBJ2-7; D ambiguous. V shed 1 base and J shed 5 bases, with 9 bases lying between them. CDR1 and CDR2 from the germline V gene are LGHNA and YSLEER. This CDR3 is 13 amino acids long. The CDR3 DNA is TGCGCCAGCAGCCAAGGCTCTGCCCACGAGCAGTACTTC. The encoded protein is CASSQGSAHEQYF.

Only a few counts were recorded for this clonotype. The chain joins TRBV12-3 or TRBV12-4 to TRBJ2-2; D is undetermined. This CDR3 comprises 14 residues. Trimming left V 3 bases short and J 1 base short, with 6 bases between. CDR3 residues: CASSFRGNTGELFF. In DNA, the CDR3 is TGTGCCAGCAGTTTCAGAGGGAACACCGGGGAGCTGTTTTTT.

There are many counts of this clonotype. CDR3 coding DNA: TGTGCCAGCAGTTTAGGTCCCAGGACGAACACTGAAGCTTTCTTT. This encodes CASSLGPRTNTEAFF. The rearrangement uses TRBV12-3 or TRBV12-4 and TRBJ1-1, with no clear D. CDR3 length: 15 residues. With 1 base removed from V and 1 base from J, the gap between germline ends came to 10 bases.

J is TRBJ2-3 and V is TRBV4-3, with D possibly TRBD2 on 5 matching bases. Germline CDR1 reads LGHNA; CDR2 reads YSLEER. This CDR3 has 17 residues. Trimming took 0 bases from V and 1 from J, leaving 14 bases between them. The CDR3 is CASSQDSRTGGTDTQYF. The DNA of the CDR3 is TGCGCCAGCAGCCAAGATAGTAGGACTGGAGGCACAGATACGCAGTATTTT.

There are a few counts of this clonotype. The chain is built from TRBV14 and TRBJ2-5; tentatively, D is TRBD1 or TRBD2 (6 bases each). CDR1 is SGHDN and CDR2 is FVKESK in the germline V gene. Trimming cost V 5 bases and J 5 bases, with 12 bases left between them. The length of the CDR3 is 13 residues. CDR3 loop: CASSRGGSETQYF. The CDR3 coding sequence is TGTGCCAGCAGCAGAGGGGGGAGCGAGACCCAGTACTTC.

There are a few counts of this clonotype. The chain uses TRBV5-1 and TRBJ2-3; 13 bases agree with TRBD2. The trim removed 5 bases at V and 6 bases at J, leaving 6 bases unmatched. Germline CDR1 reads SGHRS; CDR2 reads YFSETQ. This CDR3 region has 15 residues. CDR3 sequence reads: CASRRLAGGPDTQYF. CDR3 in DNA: TGCGCCAGCAGGAGACTAGCGGGGGGCCCGGATACGCAGTATTTT.

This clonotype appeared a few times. CDR3 sequence reads: CASTWGVGPGELFF. The CDR3, as DNA: TGTGCCAGCACTTGGGGGGTTGGACCCGGGGAGCTGTTTTTT. The rearrangement links TRBV12-3 or TRBV12-4 to TRBJ2-2; D perhaps matches TRBD2 (6 bases). The CDR3 has 14 residues. Trimming cost V 7 bases and J 6 bases, with 15 bases left between them.

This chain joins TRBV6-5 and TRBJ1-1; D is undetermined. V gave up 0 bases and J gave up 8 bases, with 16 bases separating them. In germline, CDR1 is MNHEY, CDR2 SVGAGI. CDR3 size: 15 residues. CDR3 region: CASSYSSRRQKEAFF. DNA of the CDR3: TGTGCCAGCAGTTACTCCTCCCGTAGGCAGAAGGAAGCTTTCTTT.

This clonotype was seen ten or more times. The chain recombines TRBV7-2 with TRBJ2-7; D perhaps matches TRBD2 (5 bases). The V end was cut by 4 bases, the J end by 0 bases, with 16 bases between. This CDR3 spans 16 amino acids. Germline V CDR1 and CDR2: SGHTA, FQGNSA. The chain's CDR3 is CASSSFPRGSSYEQYF. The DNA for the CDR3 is TGTGCCAGCAGCTCATTTCCCCGGGGTAGCTCCTACGAGCAGTACTTC.

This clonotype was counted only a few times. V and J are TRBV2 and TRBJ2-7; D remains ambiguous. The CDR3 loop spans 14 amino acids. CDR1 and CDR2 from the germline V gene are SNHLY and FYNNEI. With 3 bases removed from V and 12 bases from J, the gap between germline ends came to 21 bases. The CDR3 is CASSDQRLIRSGYF. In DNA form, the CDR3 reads TGTGCCAGCAGTGACCAGAGATTAATAAGAAGTGGGTACTTC.

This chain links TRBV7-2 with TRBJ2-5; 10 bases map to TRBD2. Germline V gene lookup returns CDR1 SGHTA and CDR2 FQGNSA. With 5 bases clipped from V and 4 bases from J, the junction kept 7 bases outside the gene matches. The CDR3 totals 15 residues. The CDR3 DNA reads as TGTGCCAGCAGCCGACTAGCGGGCCCCGGAGAGACCCAGTACTTC. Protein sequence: CASSRLAGPGETQYF.

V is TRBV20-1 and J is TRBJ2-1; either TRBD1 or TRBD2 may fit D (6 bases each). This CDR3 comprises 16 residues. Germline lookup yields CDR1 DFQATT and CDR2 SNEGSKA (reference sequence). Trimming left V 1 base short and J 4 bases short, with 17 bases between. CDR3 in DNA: TGCAGTGCTAGAGCTTTAGGGGGACTCCATTACAATGAGCAGTTCTTC. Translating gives CSARALGGLHYNEQFF.

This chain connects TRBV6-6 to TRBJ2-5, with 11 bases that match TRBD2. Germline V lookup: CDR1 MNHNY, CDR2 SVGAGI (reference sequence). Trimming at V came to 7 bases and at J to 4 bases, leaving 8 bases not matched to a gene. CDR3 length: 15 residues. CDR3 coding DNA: TGTGCCAGCATCCTTAGCGGGGGGGCCGGAGAGACCCAGTACTTC. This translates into CASILSGGAGETQYF.

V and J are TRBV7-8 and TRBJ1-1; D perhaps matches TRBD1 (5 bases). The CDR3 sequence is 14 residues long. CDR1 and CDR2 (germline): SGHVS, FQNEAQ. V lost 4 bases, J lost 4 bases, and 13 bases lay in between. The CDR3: CASSSGRGSTEAFF. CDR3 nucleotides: TGTGCCAGCAGCTCCGGGCGGGGGTCCACTGAAGCTTTCTTT.

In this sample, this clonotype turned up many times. CDR3 coding DNA: TGTGCCAGCAGCCTACTGCCGGGGGGAAATTCACCCCTCCACTTT. Translating it yields CASSLLPGGNSPLHF. The chain couples TRBV7-9 to TRBJ1-6; weak D call: TRBD1 (5 bases). Looked up from germline, CDR1 is SEHNR and CDR2 is FQNEAQ (reference sequence). With 5 bases removed from V and 7 bases from J, the gap between germline ends came to 15 bases. CDR3 size: 15 residues. Looking up the rest from reference TRBV7-9 and TRBJ1-6 gives the full variable domain: DTGVSQNPRHKITKRGQNVTFRCDPISEHNRLYWYRQTLGQGPEFLTYFQNEAQLEKSRLLSDRFSAERPKGSFSTLEIQRTEQGDSAMYLCASSLLPGGNSPLHFGNGTRLTVT.

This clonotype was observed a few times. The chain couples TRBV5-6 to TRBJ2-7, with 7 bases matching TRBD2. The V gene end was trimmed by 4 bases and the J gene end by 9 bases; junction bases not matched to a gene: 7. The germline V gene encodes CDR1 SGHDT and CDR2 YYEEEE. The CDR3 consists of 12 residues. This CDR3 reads CASSPGGEWQYF. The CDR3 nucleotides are TGTGCCAGCAGCCCGGGAGGTGAATGGCAGTACTTC.

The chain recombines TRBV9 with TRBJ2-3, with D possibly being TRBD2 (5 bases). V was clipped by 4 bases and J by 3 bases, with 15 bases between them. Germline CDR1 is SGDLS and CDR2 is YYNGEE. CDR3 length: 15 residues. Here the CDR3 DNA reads TGTGCCAGCAGCCCGAGCGGACCGAGAACAGATACGCAGTATTTT. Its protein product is CASSPSGPRTDTQYF.

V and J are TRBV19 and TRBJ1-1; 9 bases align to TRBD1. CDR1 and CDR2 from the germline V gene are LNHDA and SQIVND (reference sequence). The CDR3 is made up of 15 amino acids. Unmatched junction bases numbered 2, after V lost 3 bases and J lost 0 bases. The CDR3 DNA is TGTGCCAGTAGTATTCGGGACAGGGTGAACACTGAAGCTTTCTTT. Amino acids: CASSIRDRVNTEAFF.

CDR3 residues: CSARRGAETQYF. The CDR3 DNA reads as TGCAGTGCTAGAAGGGGGGCAGAGACCCAGTACTTC. The rearrangement joins TRBV20-1 to TRBJ2-5; TRBD1 or TRBD2 may be the D gene (6 bases each). Germline V gives CDR1 DFQATT, CDR2 SNEGSKA (reference sequence). Trimming cost V 2 bases and J 4 bases, with 8 bases left between them. The CDR3 runs 12 residues.

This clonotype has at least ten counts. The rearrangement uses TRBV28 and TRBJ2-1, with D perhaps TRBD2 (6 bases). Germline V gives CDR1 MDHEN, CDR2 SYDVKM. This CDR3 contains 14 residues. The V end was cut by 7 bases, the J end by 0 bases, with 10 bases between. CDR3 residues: CASNWDFSYNEQFF. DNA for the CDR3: TGTGCCAGCAACTGGGACTTCTCCTACAATGAGCAGTTCTTC.

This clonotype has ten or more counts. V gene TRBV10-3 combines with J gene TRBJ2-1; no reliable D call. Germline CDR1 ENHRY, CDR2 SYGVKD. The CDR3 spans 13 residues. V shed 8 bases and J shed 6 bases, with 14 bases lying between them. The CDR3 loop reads CAIRRRSSNEQFF. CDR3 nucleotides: TGTGCCATCCGCCGTAGGTCCAGCAATGAGCAGTTCTTC.

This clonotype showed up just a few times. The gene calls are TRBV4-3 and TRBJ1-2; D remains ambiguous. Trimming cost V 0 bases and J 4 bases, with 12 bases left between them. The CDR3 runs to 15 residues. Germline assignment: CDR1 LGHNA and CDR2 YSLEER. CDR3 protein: CASSQEVLGFYGYTF. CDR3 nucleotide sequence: TGCGCCAGCAGCCAAGAAGTCCTTGGGTTCTATGGCTACACCTTC.